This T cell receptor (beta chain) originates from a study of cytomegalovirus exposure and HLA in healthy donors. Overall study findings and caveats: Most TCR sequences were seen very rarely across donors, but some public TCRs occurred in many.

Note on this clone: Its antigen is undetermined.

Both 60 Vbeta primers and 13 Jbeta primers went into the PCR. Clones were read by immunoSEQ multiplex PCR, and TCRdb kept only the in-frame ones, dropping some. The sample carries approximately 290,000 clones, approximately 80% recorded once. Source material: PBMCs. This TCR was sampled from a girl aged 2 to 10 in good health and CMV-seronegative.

The DNA of the CDR3 is TGTGCCAGCAGCTTAGCGGGGGGGAACCCCTACAATGAGCAGTTCTTC. It is translated as CASSLAGGNPYNEQFF. This chain joins TRBV7-9 and TRBJ2-1; 7 nucleotides align to TRBD2. Germline V gene data show CDR1 as SEHNR and CDR2 as FQNEAQ (reference sequence). The CDR3 consists of 16 residues. Trimming removed 0 bases from V and 2 bases from J; junction bases left unmatched: 4. The full variable domain, completed using reference TRBV7-9 and TRBJ2-1, is DTGVSQNPRHKITKRGQNVTFRCDPISEHNRLYWYRQTLGQGPEFLTYFQNEAQLEKSRLLSDRFSAERPKGSFSTLEIQRTEQGDSAMYLCASSLAGGNPYNEQFFGPGTRLTVL.